These 27 T cell receptor beta chains were all obtained from the same sample, sequenced in a study of blood T cells in healthy people across ages. A sample-barcoded 5' primer and a J-beta primer mix were used in a second PCR of about 7 to 11 cycles. One entry per CDR3 protein results from TCRdb running MiXCR on the 5' RACE reads. The sample has 800,000 or so distinct CDR3 sequences, 20% to 30% seen once. Another study also made use of these data, one on T cells of mothers and their children.

Source material: blood. These receptors were collected from a boy younger than 18 in good health.

This clonotype came up a few times. The V call is TRBV15, the J call TRBJ2-6, with D unclear. Germline V CDR1 and CDR2: LNHNV, YYDKDF (reference sequence). Trimming took off 5 bases at V and 0 bases at J, with 5 bases between the two ends. The CDR3 spans 14 residues. In DNA, the CDR3 is TGTGCCACCAGCGTCGGCTCTGGGGCCAACGTCCTGACTTTC. Translating gives CATSVGSGANVLTF.

The V gene is TRBV7-3, the J gene TRBJ2-7, with 7 positions matching TRBD1. This CDR3 comprises 15 residues. The V gene's germline CDR1 is SGHTA and CDR2 FQGTGA. The V segment lost 0 bases and the J segment 0 bases; nucleotides outside the gene matches: 2. In DNA form, the CDR3 reads TGTGCCAGCAGCTTAACAGGGGGCGACTCCTACGAGCAGTACTTC. Amino acid sequence: CASSLTGGDSYEQYF.

This clonotype occurred a few times. The chain recombines TRBV13 with TRBJ2-3; D is possibly TRBD1 (6 bases). The V gene's germline CDR1 is PRHDT and CDR2 FYEKMQ (reference sequence). The V gene lost 5 bases and the J gene lost 0 bases, with 12 bases spanning the gap. The CDR3 length is 15 residues. The CDR3: CASSGQGPSTDTQYF. The CDR3 DNA follows: TGTGCCAGCAGCGGTCAGGGGCCGAGCACAGATACGCAGTATTTT.

This clonotype was counted only a few times. The chain uses TRBV11-1 and TRBJ2-6, with D uncertain. Germline V gene data show CDR1 as SGHAT and CDR2 as FQDESV (reference sequence). V lost 2 bases and J 4 bases, leaving 6 bases between the germline ends. CDR3 size: 14 residues. CDR3 sequence (DNA): TGTGCCAGCAGCTTAAGGCCCGGGGCCAACGTCCTGACTTTC. Translated: CASSLRPGANVLTF. Complete variable domain (other parts from reference TRBV11-1 and TRBJ2-6): EAEVAQSPRYKITEKSQAVAFWCDPISGHATLYWYRQILGQGPELLVQFQDESVVDDSQLPKDRFSAERLKGVDSTLKIQPAELGDSAMYLCASSLRPGANVLTFGAGSRLTVL.

This clonotype was observed a few times. The CDR3 is CASSLRLGGGEFRRGTDTQYF. CDR3 nucleotide sequence: TGTGCCAGCAGCTTACGTCTTGGCGGGGGGGAATTCCGTCGGGGCACAGATACGCAGTATTTT. The V and J genes are TRBV7-8 and TRBJ2-3; 9 bases line up with TRBD2. The CDR3 has 21 residues. After removal of 2 bases from V and 1 base from J, the junction contained 19 bases not matched to a gene. Germline V gene data show CDR1 as SGHVS and CDR2 as FQNEAQ.

The J gene is TRBJ2-4, the V gene TRBV19, with a weak D call TRBD1 (5 bases). There are 12 residues in the CDR3. Germline V lookup: CDR1 LNHDA, CDR2 SQIVND (reference sequence). V gave up 5 bases and J gave up 5 bases, with 7 bases separating them. This CDR3 is CASSFRENIQYF. DNA for the CDR3: TGTGCCAGTAGTTTCAGGGAAAACATTCAGTACTTC.

This clonotype was picked up a small number of times. Germline and junction disagree at one end, which may indicate a read error. V usage is TRBV20-1 and J usage is TRBJ2-7; 8 bases fit TRBD2. This CDR3 comprises 16 residues. The germline gives CDR1 DFQATT, CDR2 SNEGSKA (reference sequence). CDR3 sequence reads: CSARALAGKSSYEQYF. The CDR3 DNA is TGTAGTGCTAGAGCCCTAGCGGGCAAGAGCTCCTACGAGCAGTACTTC.

This clonotype was counted only a few times. As DNA, the CDR3 is TGTGCCAGTAGTATGGGTGCATCTGGACTAGCGGGCACCGGGGAGCTGTTTTTT. It is translated as CASSMGASGLAGTGELFF. The genes are TRBV19 and TRBJ2-2, with 11 bases that match TRBD2. Germline CDR1 is LNHDA and CDR2 is SQIVND (reference sequence). V trimming: 3 bases; J trimming: 4 bases; junction bases outside the gene matches: 10. The CDR3 is 18 amino acids.

CDR3 sequence reads: CASSSLGERGGTDTQYF. For the CDR3, the DNA is TGCGCCAGCAGCTCCTTGGGGGAGCGGGGAGGCACAGATACGCAGTATTTT. The rearrangement joins TRBV4-3 to TRBJ2-3; 7 bases align to TRBD2. Losses at the gene ends were 5 bases for V and 1 base for J; bases not matched to a gene: 12. There are 17 residues in the CDR3. Germline CDR1 is LGHNA and CDR2 is YSLEER.

To note about this clonotype: The junction differs from germline at one of its ends, possibly a read error. The chain is built from TRBV18 and TRBJ1-2; D possibly corresponds to TRBD1 (5 bases). Germline V CDR1 and CDR2: KGHSH, LQKENI. This CDR3 has 16 residues. This CDR3 is CASSPPEQDLNYDYTF. CDR3 nucleotides: TGTGCCAGCTCACCACCTGAACAGGACCTTAACTATGACTACACCTTC.

The chain employs TRBV12-3 or TRBV12-4 and TRBJ2-1; D is ambiguous. V was trimmed by 1 base and J by 5 bases, leaving 6 bases between them. CDR3 size: 13 residues. In DNA form, the CDR3 reads TGTGCCAGCAGTTTAGACCGGCACAATGAGCAGTTCTTC. It specifies CASSLDRHNEQFF.

This clonotype occurred many times. J is TRBJ2-5 and V is TRBV25-1; 13 bases fit TRBD2. With 8 bases clipped from V and 5 bases from J, the junction kept 17 bases outside the gene matches. Germline loops: CDR1 MGHDK, CDR2 SYGVNS. CDR3 length equals 18 residues. The CDR3 sequence: CASDEGSTSGRAVETQYF. DNA of the CDR3: TGTGCCAGCGATGAGGGCTCCACTAGCGGGAGGGCCGTCGAGACCCAGTACTTC.

This clonotype was counted a few times. The chain is built from TRBV29-1 and TRBJ2-1; tentative D call: TRBD2 (6 bases). V lost 4 bases and J lost 0, with 22 bases in between. The CDR3 is made up of 18 amino acids. The germline gives CDR1 SQVTM, CDR2 ANQGSEA. The CDR3 region has the DNA TGCAGCGTTGCAAAGATAGCGGACGTTTGGAGCTCCTACAATGAGCAGTTCTTC. Protein: CSVAKIADVWSSYNEQFF.

V and J are TRBV15 and TRBJ2-7; D assignment may be TRBD1 or TRBD2 (6 bases each). V was clipped by 5 bases and J by 0 bases, with 14 bases between them. This CDR3 has 15 residues. Germline loops: CDR1 LNHNV, CDR2 YYDKDF (reference sequence). As DNA, the CDR3 is TGTGCCACCAGCGCCACTTGGGGGGCCTCCTACGAGCAGTACTTC. It is translated as CATSATWGASYEQYF.

This clonotype was recorded a few times. This chain uses TRBV12-3 or TRBV12-4 with TRBJ2-7; the D gene is possibly TRBD1 (6 bases). The CDR3 runs 14 residues. V dropped 6 bases and J dropped 5 bases, with 17 bases sitting between them. The CDR3 here is CASSATGLANEQYF. The CDR3 DNA reads as TGTGCCAGCAGCGCTACAGGGTTGGCCAACGAGCAGTACTTC.

This chain uses TRBV7-3 with TRBJ2-6; no reliable D call. Germline V CDR1 and CDR2: SGHTA, FQGTGA. This CDR3 has 16 amino acids. The germline V and J ends were trimmed by 5 bases and 4 bases, with 15 bases remaining between them. CDR3 region: CASSQVPESGANVLTF. CDR3 nucleotide sequence: TGTGCCAGCAGCCAAGTACCGGAATCCGGGGCCAACGTCCTGACTTTC.

The chain joins TRBV11-2 to TRBJ2-6, with TRBD1 matching over 8 bases. V lost 2 bases, J lost 4 bases, and 16 bases stayed unmatched. Germline CDR1 SGHAT, CDR2 FQNNGV. The CDR3 length is 20 residues. Written as DNA, the CDR3 is TGTGCCAGCAGCTTATCAGCTTTCCTGCAGGGGGCGCCAGGGGCCAACGTCCTGACTTTC. This gives the protein CASSLSAFLQGAPGANVLTF.

The chain joins TRBV29-1 to TRBJ2-5, with D tentatively TRBD2 (6 bases). Germline V gene sequence: CDR1 SQVTM, CDR2 ANQGSEA. The CDR3 loop spans 14 amino acids. V was shortened by 3 bases and J by 5 bases, with 16 bases between the two germline ends. CDR3 sequence reads: CSVDRWGEKETQYF. The CDR3 region has the DNA TGCAGCGTTGACCGGTGGGGGGAGAAGGAGACCCAGTACTTC.

The gene calls are TRBV28 and TRBJ2-3; the match to TRBD2 covers 11 bases. Losses at the gene ends were 0 bases for V and 3 bases for J; bases not matched to a gene: 8. Germline V lookup: CDR1 MDHEN, CDR2 SYDVKM. This CDR3 is 18 amino acids long. The CDR3 protein is CASSLCCFGLAGTDTQYF. The CDR3 coding sequence is TGTGCCAGCAGTTTATGCTGTTTTGGACTAGCGGGTACAGATACGCAGTATTTT.

This clonotype was observed a few times. This sequence joins TRBV4-2 and TRBJ2-1, with TRBD2 as a possible D gene (6 bases). V lost 0 bases to trimming and J lost 3 bases, with 18 bases between them. This CDR3 has 18 residues. The germline CDR1 and CDR2 sequences are LGHNA and YNFKEQ. CDR3 nucleotide sequence: TGTGCCAGCAGCCAAGAGGGGCCTCGCGGGGCGTACTACAATGAGCAGTTCTTC. This translates into CASSQEGPRGAYYNEQFF.

V usage is TRBV9 and J usage is TRBJ1-2; D possibly corresponds to TRBD1 (5 bases). CDR1 SGDLS and CDR2 YYNGEE come from the germline V gene. This CDR3 spans 16 amino acids. V dropped 5 bases and J dropped 2 bases, with 19 bases sitting between them. In DNA form, the CDR3 reads TGTGCCAGCAGGGCCCGACAGCTCCGATGGAACTATGGCTACACCTTC. Its protein product is CASRARQLRWNYGYTF. The entire variable domain, with the rest obtained from reference TRBV9 and TRBJ1-2, is as follows: DSGVTQTPKHLITATGQRVTLRCSPRSGDLSVYWYQQSLDQGLQFLIQYYNGEERAKGNILERFSAQQFPDLHSELNLSSLELGDSALYFCASRARQLRWNYGYTFGSGTRLTVV.

The rearrangement uses TRBV5-6 and TRBJ2-3; 8 positions match TRBD1. CDR3 size: 15 residues. V shed 3 bases, J shed 3 bases, and the junction held 6 bases outside the gene matches. CDR1 is SGHDT, CDR2 YYEEEE, per germline. CDR3 in amino acids: CASSSGQVGTDTQYF. The CDR3 DNA follows: TGTGCCAGCAGCTCGGGACAGGTGGGGACAGATACGCAGTATTTT.

The V gene is TRBV19, the J gene TRBJ2-5; TRBD1 might be the D (5 bases). The CDR3 spans 13 residues. V lost 3 bases and J lost 3, with 8 bases in between. CDR1 is LNHDA and CDR2 is SQIVND in the germline V gene (reference sequence). The CDR3 nucleotides are TGTGCCAGTAGTATTCCGACAGAAGAGACCCAGTACTTC. This gives the protein CASSIPTEETQYF.

V and J are TRBV7-2 and TRBJ1-1; D might be TRBD1 (6 bases). The germline V gene encodes CDR1 SGHTA and CDR2 FQGNSA. Trimming shortened V by 4 bases and J by 7 bases, and 16 bases separated the two germline ends. CDR3 size: 14 residues. The DNA for the CDR3 is TGTGCCAGCAGCTCCGAACTCGACAGGATTGAAGCTTTCTTT. Amino acid sequence: CASSSELDRIEAFF. Supplemented by reference TRBV7-2 and TRBJ1-1, the full variable domain reads GAGVSQSPSNKVTEKGKDVELRCDPISGHTALYWYRQSLGQGLEFLIYFQGNSAPDKSGLPSDRFSAERTGGSVSTLTIQRTQQEDSAVYLCASSSELDRIEAFFGQGTRLTVV.

V usage is TRBV6-1 and J usage is TRBJ2-7; no clear D. V lost 0 bases and J lost 2, with 5 bases in between. Germline-derived CDR1 and CDR2 are MNHNS and SASEGT. The CDR3 is made up of 13 amino acids. For the CDR3, the DNA is TGTGCCAGCAGTGAAGCCGGACCCTACGAGCAGTACTTC. Amino acid sequence: CASSEAGPYEQYF.

V gene TRBV7-8 combines with J gene TRBJ1-4; D remains unclear. The germline V gene encodes CDR1 SGHVS and CDR2 FQNEAQ. This CDR3 contains 17 residues. Trimming left V 1 base short and J 0 bases short, with 12 bases between. For the CDR3, the DNA is TGTGCCAGCAGCTTAGTCCCGCGACAAGCAACTAATGAAAAACTGTTTTTT. Its translation: CASSLVPRQATNEKLFF.

This clonotype was detected a few times. The chain recombines TRBV5-1 with TRBJ2-7; 9 bases map to TRBD1. CDR3 length: 14 residues. V lost 2 bases and J lost 7; bases outside the gene matches: 7. Germline V lookup: CDR1 SGHRS, CDR2 YFSETQ. CDR3 nucleotide sequence: TGCGCCAGCAGCTTTCCCGGGACAGGGCAAGAGCAGTACTTC. As protein: CASSFPGTGQEQYF.